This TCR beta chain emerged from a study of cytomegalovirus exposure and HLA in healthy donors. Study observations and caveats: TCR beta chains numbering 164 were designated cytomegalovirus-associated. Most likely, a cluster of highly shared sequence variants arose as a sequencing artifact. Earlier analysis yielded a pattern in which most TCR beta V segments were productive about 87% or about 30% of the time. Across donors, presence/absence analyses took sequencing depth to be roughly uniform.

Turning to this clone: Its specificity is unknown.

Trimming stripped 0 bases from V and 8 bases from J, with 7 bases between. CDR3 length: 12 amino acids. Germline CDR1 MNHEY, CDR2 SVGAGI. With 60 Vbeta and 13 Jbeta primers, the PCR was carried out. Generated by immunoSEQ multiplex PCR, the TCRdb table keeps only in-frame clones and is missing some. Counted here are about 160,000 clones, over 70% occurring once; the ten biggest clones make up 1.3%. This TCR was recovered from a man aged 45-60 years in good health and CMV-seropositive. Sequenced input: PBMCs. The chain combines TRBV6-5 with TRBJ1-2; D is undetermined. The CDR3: CASSYSGLGYTF. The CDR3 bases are TGTGCCAGCAGTTACTCGGGCCTCGGCTACACCTTC.